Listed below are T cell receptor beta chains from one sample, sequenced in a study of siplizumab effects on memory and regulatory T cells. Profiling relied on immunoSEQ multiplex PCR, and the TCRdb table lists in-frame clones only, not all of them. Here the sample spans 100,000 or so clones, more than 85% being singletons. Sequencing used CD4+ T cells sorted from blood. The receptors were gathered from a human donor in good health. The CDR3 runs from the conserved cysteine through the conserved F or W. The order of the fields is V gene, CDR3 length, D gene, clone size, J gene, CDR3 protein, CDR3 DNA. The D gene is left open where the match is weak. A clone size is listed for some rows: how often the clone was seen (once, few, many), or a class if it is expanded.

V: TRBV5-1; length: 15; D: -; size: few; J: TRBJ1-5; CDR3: CASSLGRGDDQPQHF; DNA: TGCGCCAGCAGCTTAGGTAGGGGTGATGATCAGCCCCAGCATTTT
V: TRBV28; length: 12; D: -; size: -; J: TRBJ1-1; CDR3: CASSSSGTEAFF; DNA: TGTGCCAGCAGTTCAAGCGGGACAGAAGCTTTCTTT
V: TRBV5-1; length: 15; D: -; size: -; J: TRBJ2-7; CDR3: CASSQAGQPAYEQYF; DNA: TGCGCCAGCAGCCAAGCCGGGCAGCCCGCCTACGAGCAGTACTTC
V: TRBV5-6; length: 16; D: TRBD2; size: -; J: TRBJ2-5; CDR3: CATNRLAGAHQETQYF; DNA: TGTGCCACCAACCGTCTAGCGGGGGCCCACCAAGAGACCCAGTACTTC
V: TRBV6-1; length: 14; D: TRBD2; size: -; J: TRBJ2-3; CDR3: CASTIAGSTDTQYF; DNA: TGTGCCAGCACTATAGCGGGGAGCACAGATACGCAGTATTTT
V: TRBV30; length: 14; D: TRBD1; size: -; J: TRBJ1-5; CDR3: CAWVMTGANQPQHF; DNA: TGTGCCTGGGTCATGACAGGGGCCAATCAGCCCCAGCATTTT
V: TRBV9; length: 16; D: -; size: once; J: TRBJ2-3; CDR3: CASSVGGRVSTDTQYF; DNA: TGTGCCAGCAGCGTAGGGGGTCGGGTGTCCACAGATACGCAGTATTTT
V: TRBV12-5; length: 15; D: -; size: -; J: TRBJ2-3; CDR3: CASGSRSFGTDTQYF; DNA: TGTGCTAGTGGTTCCCGATCCTTTGGAACAGATACGCAGTATTTT
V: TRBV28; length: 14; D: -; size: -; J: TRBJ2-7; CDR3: CASSSRGRTYEQYF; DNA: TGTGCCAGCAGTAGCAGGGGCCGGACCTACGAGCAGTACTTC
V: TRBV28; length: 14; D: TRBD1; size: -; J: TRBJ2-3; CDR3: CASSLWDRVATQYF; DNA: TGTGCCAGCAGTTTATGGGACAGGGTTGCTACGCAGTATTTT
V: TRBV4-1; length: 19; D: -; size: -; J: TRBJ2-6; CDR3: CASSQEYETGTSGANVLTF; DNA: TGCGCCAGCAGCCAAGAGTACGAGACAGGAACCTCTGGGGCCAACGTCCTGACTTTC
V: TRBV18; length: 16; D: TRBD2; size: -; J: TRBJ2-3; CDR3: CASSPGTRGAADTQYF; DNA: TGTGCCAGCTCCCCGGGGACGCGGGGGGCCGCAGATACGCAGTATTTT
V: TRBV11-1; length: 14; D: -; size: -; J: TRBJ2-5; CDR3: CASSLRQTQETQYF; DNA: TGTGCCAGCAGCTTAAGGCAGACCCAAGAGACCCAGTACTTC
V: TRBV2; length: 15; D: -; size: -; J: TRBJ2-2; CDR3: CASTGTRANTGELFF; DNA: TGTGCCAGCACCGGGACACGCGCGAACACCGGGGAGCTGTTTTTT
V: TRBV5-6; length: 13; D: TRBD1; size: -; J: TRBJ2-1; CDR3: CASSFDRVNEQFF; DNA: TGTGCCAGCAGCTTCGACAGGGTAAATGAGCAGTTCTTC
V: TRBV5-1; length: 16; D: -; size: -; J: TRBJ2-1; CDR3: CASKNDVWSSYNEQFF; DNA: TGCGCCAGCAAAAACGATGTGTGGAGCTCCTACAATGAGCAGTTCTTC
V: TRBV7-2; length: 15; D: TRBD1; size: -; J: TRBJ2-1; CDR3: CASSLGGGAYNEQFF; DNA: TGTGCCAGCAGCTTAGGAGGGGGCGCCTACAATGAGCAGTTCTTC
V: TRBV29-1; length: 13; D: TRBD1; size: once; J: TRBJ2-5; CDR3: CSVRGQYQETQYF; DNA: TGCAGCGTGAGGGGGCAGTATCAAGAGACCCAGTACTTC
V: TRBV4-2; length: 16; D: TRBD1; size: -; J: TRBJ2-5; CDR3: CASSQDKQGGQETQYF; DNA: TGTGCCAGCAGCCAAGATAAACAGGGGGGCCAAGAGACCCAGTACTTC
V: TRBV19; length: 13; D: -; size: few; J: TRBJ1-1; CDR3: CASSEDQGFGAFF; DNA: TGTGCCAGTAGTGAAGACCAGGGTTTTGGAGCTTTCTTT
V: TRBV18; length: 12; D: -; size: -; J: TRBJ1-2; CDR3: CASSPDGDDYTF; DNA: TGTGCCAGCTCACCCGATGGGGACGACTACACCTTC
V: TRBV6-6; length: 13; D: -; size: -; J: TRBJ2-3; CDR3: CASAERGTDTQYF; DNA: TGTGCCAGCGCTGAGCGGGGCACAGATACGCAGTATTTT
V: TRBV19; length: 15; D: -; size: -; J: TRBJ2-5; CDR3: CASSGGVGAQETQYF; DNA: TGTGCCAGTAGTGGGGGTGTGGGGGCTCAAGAGACCCAGTACTTC
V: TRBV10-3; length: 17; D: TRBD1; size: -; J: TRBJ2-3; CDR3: CAISESGTGTGTDTQYF; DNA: TGTGCCATCAGTGAGTCAGGGACAGGGACTGGCACAGATACGCAGTATTTT
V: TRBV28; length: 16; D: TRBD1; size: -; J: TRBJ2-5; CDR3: CASSFPGQGARETQYF; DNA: TGTGCCAGCAGTTTTCCGGGACAGGGGGCGCGGGAGACCCAGTACTTC
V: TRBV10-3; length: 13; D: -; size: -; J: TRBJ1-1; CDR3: CAISPDRNTEAFF; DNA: TGTGCCATCAGTCCAGACAGAAACACTGAAGCTTTCTTT
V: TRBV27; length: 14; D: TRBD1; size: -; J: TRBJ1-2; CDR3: CASSRGEGSGGYTF; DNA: TGTGCCAGCAGCAGGGGGGAGGGCTCGGGGGGCTACACCTTC
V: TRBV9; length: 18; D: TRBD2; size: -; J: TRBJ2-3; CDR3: CASSGGLAGGFSTDTQYF; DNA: TGTGCCAGCAGCGGAGGACTAGCGGGGGGGTTTAGCACAGATACGCAGTATTTT
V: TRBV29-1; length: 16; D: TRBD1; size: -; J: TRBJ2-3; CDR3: CSVEDQRGQGIDTQYF; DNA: TGCAGCGTTGAAGATCAACGGGGACAGGGAATCGATACGCAGTATTTT
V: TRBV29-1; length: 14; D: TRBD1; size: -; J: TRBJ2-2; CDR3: CSVVTGAYTGELFF; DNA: TGCAGCGTTGTTACAGGGGCGTACACCGGGGAGCTGTTTTTT
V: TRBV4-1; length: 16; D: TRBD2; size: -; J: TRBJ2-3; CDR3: CASSQVLRGGTDTQYF; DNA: TGCGCCAGCAGCCAAGTTCTGCGGGGGGGGACAGATACGCAGTATTTT
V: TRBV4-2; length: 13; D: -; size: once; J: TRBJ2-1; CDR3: CASSQVGDNEQFF; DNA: TGTGCCAGCAGCCAAGTCGGGGACAATGAGCAGTTCTTC
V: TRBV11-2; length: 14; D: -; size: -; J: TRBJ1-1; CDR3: CASSLHQSVVEAFF; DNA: TGTGCCAGCAGCTTACACCAATCGGTGGTCGAAGCTTTCTTT
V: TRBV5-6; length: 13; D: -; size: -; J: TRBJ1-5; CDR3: CASSPRGGQPQHF; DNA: TGTGCCAGCAGCCCGAGGGGGGGTCAGCCCCAGCATTTT
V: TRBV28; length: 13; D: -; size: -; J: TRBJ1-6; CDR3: CASREEYNSPLHF; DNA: TGTGCCAGCAGAGAAGAATATAATTCACCCCTCCACTTT
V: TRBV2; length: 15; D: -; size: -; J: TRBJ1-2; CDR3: CASSDLGGRPYGYTF; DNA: TGTGCCAGCAGTGATTTGGGGGGGCGGCCCTATGGCTACACCTTC
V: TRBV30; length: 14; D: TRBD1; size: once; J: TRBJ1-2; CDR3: CAWSHGQGAVGYTF; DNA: TGTGCCTGGAGTCATGGACAGGGGGCGGTTGGCTACACCTTC
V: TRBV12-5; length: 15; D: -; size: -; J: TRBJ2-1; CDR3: CASGLVGLGDNEQFF; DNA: TGTGCTAGTGGTTTGGTGGGGTTGGGTGACAATGAGCAGTTCTTC
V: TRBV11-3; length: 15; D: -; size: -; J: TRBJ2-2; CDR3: CASSWEHANTGELFF; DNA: TGTGCCAGCAGCTGGGAGCACGCGAACACCGGGGAGCTGTTTTTT
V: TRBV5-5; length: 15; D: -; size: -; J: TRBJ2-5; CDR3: CASSLGRQLKETQYF; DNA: TGTGCCAGCAGCTTGGGAAGACAGCTGAAAGAGACCCAGTACTTC
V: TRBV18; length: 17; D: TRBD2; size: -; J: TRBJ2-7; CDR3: CASSPQRGTSTSHEQYF; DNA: TGTGCCAGCTCACCGCAACGAGGGACTAGTACCTCCCACGAGCAGTACTTC
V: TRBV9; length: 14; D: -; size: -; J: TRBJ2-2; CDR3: CASSATSYTGELFF; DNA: TGTGCCAGCAGCGCAACTAGCTACACCGGGGAGCTGTTTTTT
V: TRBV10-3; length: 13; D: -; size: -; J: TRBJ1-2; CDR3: CAISVRGDYGYTF; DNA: TGTGCCATCAGTGTCCGGGGGGACTATGGCTACACCTTC
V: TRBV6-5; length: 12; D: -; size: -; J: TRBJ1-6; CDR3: CASSSTGSPLHF; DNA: TGTGCCAGCAGCTCCACTGGTTCACCCCTCCACTTT
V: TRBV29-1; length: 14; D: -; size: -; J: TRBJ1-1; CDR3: CSVESRRTIGEAFF; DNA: TGCAGCGTTGAATCGAGGCGTACAATTGGGGAGGCTTTCTTT
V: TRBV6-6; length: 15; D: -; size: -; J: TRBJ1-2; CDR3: CASSYRLPADLGYTF; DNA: TGTGCCAGCAGTTACCGCCTCCCGGCTGACCTTGGCTACACCTTC
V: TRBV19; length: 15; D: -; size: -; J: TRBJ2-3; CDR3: CASSTVGASTDTQYF; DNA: TGTGCCAGTAGCACAGTGGGGGCTAGCACAGATACGCAGTATTTT
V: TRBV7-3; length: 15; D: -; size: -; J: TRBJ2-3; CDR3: CASSRGRGSTDTQYF; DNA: TGTGCCAGCAGCCGAGGTCGGGGGAGCACAGATACGCAGTATTTT
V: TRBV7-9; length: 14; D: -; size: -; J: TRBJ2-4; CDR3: CASSASGRGGIQYF; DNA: TGTGCCAGCAGCGCCTCGGGGAGAGGGGGCATTCAGTACTTC
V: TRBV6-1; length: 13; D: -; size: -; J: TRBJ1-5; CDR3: CASSGQAYQPQHF; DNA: TGTGCCAGCAGTGGACAGGCATATCAGCCCCAGCATTTT
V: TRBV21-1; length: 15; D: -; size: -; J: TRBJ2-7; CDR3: CASSNSGRRGNEQYF; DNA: TGTGCCAGCAGCAACTCTGGGAGACGGGGCAACGAGCAGTACTTC
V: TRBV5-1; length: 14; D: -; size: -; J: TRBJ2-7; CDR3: CASSLADSTYEQYF; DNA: TGCGCCAGCAGCTTGGCAGACAGCACCTACGAGCAGTACTTC